Below, 16 T cell receptor beta chains from the same sample are listed, as sequenced in a study of cytomegalovirus exposure and HLA in healthy donors. Primers for the PCR totalled 60 Vbeta and 13 Jbeta. The protocol was immunoSEQ multiplex PCR, while the TCRdb copy is restricted to in-frame clones and leaves out a portion. The data contain roughly 230,000 clones, 80% to 90% of them singletons. The sequencing sample was made of PBMCs. These receptors originate from a girl aged 2 to 10 in good health and CMV-seronegative.

This chain uses TRBV7-7 with TRBJ2-2; D is unresolved. Germline CDR1 SSHAT, CDR2 FNYEAQ (reference sequence). Deletions cut 8 bases from V and 6 bases from J, with 13 bases between. The CDR3 totals 13 residues. As DNA, the CDR3 is TGTGCCAGCTCTCGGAAAACAGCCGGGGAGCTGTTTTTT. Amino acids: CASSRKTAGELFF. The variable domain in full, with the rest retrieved from reference TRBV7-7 and TRBJ2-2, is GAGVSQSPRYKVTKRGQDVTLRCDPISSHATLYWYQQALGQGPEFLTYFNYEAQPDKSGLPSDRFSAERPEGSISTLTIQRTEQRDSAMYRCASSRKTAGELFFGEGSRLTVL.

The rearrangement joins TRBV7-8 to TRBJ2-3; tentatively, D is TRBD2 (7 bases). There are 15 residues in the CDR3. The germline V gene encodes CDR1 SGHVS and CDR2 FQNEAQ. Trimming pared 1 base from V and 2 bases from J, leaving 10 bases between. This chain's CDR3 is CASSLGGGVTDTQYF. The CDR3 bases are TGTGCCAGCAGCTTAGGGGGGGGCGTCACAGATACGCAGTATTTT. Combining the CDR3 with reference TRBV7-8 and TRBJ2-3 gives the whole variable domain GAGVSQSPRYKVAKRGQDVALRCDPISGHVSLFWYQQALGQGPEFLTYFQNEAQLDKSGLPSDRFFAERPEGSVSTLKIQRTQQEDSAVYLCASSLGGGVTDTQYFGPGTRLTVL.

About this clone itself: The identical CDR3 is also encoded by other nucleotide sequences in the sample. The chain is built from TRBV5-1 and TRBJ2-7, with D perhaps matching TRBD2 (6 bases). The CDR3 totals 13 residues. The germline V gene has CDR1 SGHRS and CDR2 YFSETQ. The V gene lost 0 bases and the J gene lost 3 bases, with 7 bases spanning the gap. CDR3 residues: CASSLGLVYEQYF. DNA of the CDR3: TGCGCCAGCAGCTTGGGACTAGTCTACGAGCAGTACTTC.

The CDR3 coding sequence is TGTGCCAGCAGGGGGGCCATCACTGAAGCTTTCTTT. It codes for CASRGAITEAFF. J is TRBJ1-1 and V is TRBV6-1; D perhaps matches TRBD1 (6 bases). The CDR3 is made up of 12 amino acids. Germline CDR1 is MNHNS and CDR2 is SASEGT. Trimming left V 6 bases short and J 4 bases short, with 9 bases between.

The chain uses TRBV5-1 and TRBJ1-2; possible D gene TRBD1, 6 bases. Germline lookup yields CDR1 SGHRS and CDR2 YFSETQ. This CDR3 contains 14 residues. V shed 2 bases and J shed 4 bases, with 12 bases lying between them. As DNA, the CDR3 is TGCGCCAGCAGCTTTTACAGGGCGGGCTATGGCTACACCTTC. It encodes CASSFYRAGYGYTF.

This clone showed up just a few times. The chain uses TRBV6-1 and TRBJ2-7; D not certain. The CDR3 sequence is 11 residues long. V lost 7 bases and J lost 3, with 7 bases in between. The germline CDR1 and CDR2 sequences are MNHNS and SASEGT. In nucleotides, the CDR3 is TGTGCCAGCACTGACGGCTACGAGCAGTACTTC. The encoded protein is CASTDGYEQYF.

This chain uses TRBV6-6 with TRBJ2-5, with 9 positions matching TRBD2. Looked up from germline, CDR1 is MNHNY and CDR2 is SVGAGI (reference sequence). The trim removed 4 bases at V and 5 bases at J, leaving 11 bases unmatched. CDR3 length equals 16 residues. The CDR3 DNA reads as TGTGCCAGCAGTTTCTCCTTAGCGGGAGTAGTGGAGACCCAGTACTTC. Protein product: CASSFSLAGVVETQYF.

The table lists this clone with a count of one. The chain employs TRBV5-1 and TRBJ2-1; 14 bases fit TRBD2. CDR1 and CDR2 from the germline V gene are SGHRS and YFSETQ. Losses at the gene ends were 5 bases for V and 8 bases for J; bases not matched to a gene: 6. The CDR3 contains 15 residues. The CDR3 loop reads CASSMPGLAGDEQFF. The CDR3 DNA follows: TGCGCCAGCAGTATGCCGGGACTAGCGGGAGATGAGCAGTTCTTC.

The chain joins TRBV9 to TRBJ2-5; 11 bases are shared with TRBD1. The V gene's germline CDR1 is SGDLS and CDR2 YYNGEE. The CDR3 has 17 amino acids. The junction had 8 bases not matched to a gene; V was cut back by 0 bases and J by 4 bases. The CDR3, as DNA: TGTGCCAGCAGCGTAGCTCCAAGGACAGGGGGCGTAGAGACCCAGTACTTC. Its translation is CASSVAPRTGGVETQYF. The whole variable domain, filled in from reference TRBV9 and TRBJ2-5, reads DSGVTQTPKHLITATGQRVTLRCSPRSGDLSVYWYQQSLDQGLQFLIQYYNGEERAKGNILERFSAQQFPDLHSELNLSSLELGDSALYFCASSVAPRTGGVETQYFGPGTRLLVL.

This clone has only a few counts. The chain recombines TRBV27 with TRBJ2-1, with D maybe TRBD1 (5 bases). This CDR3 is built from 16 residues. Germline lookup yields CDR1 MNHEY and CDR2 SMNVEV (reference sequence). Trimming cost V 4 bases and J 2 bases, with 15 bases left between them. The CDR3 is CASSSAGSFTYNEQFF. The CDR3, as DNA: TGTGCCAGCAGTTCAGCAGGGTCCTTCACCTACAATGAGCAGTTCTTC.

This clone was observed a handful of times. Other DNA sequences in the same sample also yield this CDR3. CDR3 region: CAWRTSYNSPLHF. The CDR3 DNA follows: TGTGCCTGGAGGACATCCTATAATTCACCCCTCCACTTT. The chain is built from TRBV30 and TRBJ1-6; D remains unclear. Per germline, CDR1 GTSNPN and CDR2 SVGIG (reference sequence). V lost 3 bases and J 1 base, leaving 4 bases between the germline ends. The CDR3 runs to 13 residues.

Only a few counts were recorded for this clone. The chain carries TRBV4-1 and TRBJ2-7; D might be TRBD2 (6 bases). The CDR3 consists of 17 residues. In germline, CDR1 is MGHRA, CDR2 YSYEKL. V lost 0 bases and J lost 6, with 21 bases in between. The CDR3 DNA sequence: TGCGCCAGCAGCCAAGAAAGGATCGGGAAGGGGCGGGGCGAGCAGTACTTC. The encoded protein is CASSQERIGKGRGEQYF.

The chain combines TRBV6-5 with TRBJ2-5; possible D gene TRBD1, 6 bases. The better agreement between TRBJ2-7 and the DNA end casts doubt on the J call. In germline, CDR1 is MNHEY, CDR2 SVGAGI. This CDR3 contains 13 residues. The CDR3 bases are TGTGCCAGCAGTTCAGCCGGGACATACGAGCAGTACTTC. This gives the protein CASSSAGTYEQYF.

The sample holds a few counts of this clone. V is TRBV5-5 and J is TRBJ2-7, with a weak D call TRBD2 (7 bases). This CDR3 is built from 16 residues. Germline values: CDR1 SGHKS, CDR2 YYEKEE (reference sequence). V lost 0 bases and J 3 bases, leaving 16 bases between the germline ends. In nucleotides, the CDR3 is TGTGCCAGCAGCTTGGGGAGGGGGGCTAGCGGCTACGAGCAGTACTTC. Its translation: CASSLGRGASGYEQYF. Variable domain in full (rest from reference TRBV5-5 and TRBJ2-7): DAGVTQSPTHLIKTRGQQVTLRCSPISGHKSVSWYQQVLGQGPQFIFQYYEKEERGRGNFPDRFSARQFPNYSSELNVNALLLGDSALYLCASSLGRGASGYEQYFGPGTRLTVT.

The chain uses TRBV6-5 and TRBJ1-2; no reliable D call. Germline CDR1 and CDR2: MNHEY and SVGAGI. CDR3 length equals 14 residues. Trimming stripped 8 bases from V and 0 bases from J, with 13 bases between. The CDR3 sequence is CASRRLKANYGYTF. The CDR3 DNA reads TGTGCCAGCCGCCGACTGAAAGCTAACTATGGCTACACCTTC.

The chain joins TRBV4-2 to TRBJ1-5, with 7 nucleotides matching TRBD1. From germline, CDR1 is LGHNA and CDR2 YNFKEQ. This CDR3 is built from 15 residues. The V and J ends lost 1 base and 4 bases, in that order; junction bases with no gene match: 4. For the CDR3, the DNA is TGTGCCAGCAGCCAAGGTGACAGGGAGAATCAGCCCCAGCATTTT. Protein product: CASSQGDRENQPQHF.